The clone carrying this TCR beta chain was recorded many times. TCR beta CDR3 regions were amplified from RNA. Researchers ran a first-round RT-PCR on the TCR CDR3 using the HTBI primer set. Using its own MiXCR run on the multiplex PCR reads, TCRdb lists one record per CDR3 protein. The table has some 210,000 distinct CDR3 sequences, 15% to 20% seen once; the top ten hold roughly 50%. Clinical symptoms, serum thyroxine, TRAb, thyroid ultrasound and orbital computed tomography informed diagnoses. This entry is derived from a study of T cells in Graves' hyperthyroidism and ophthalmopathy. Germline CDR1 is LGHDT and CDR2 is YNNKEL (reference sequence). The length of the CDR3 is 16 residues. V dropped 1 base and J dropped 3; count of bases not matched to a gene: 7.

Sequences were obtained from blood. The V call is TRBV3-1, the J call TRBJ2-7; 9 positions match TRBD2. This receptor was obtained from a man aged 45-65 years with Graves' hyperthyroidism. This CDR3 is CASSQGFLAGYYEQYF. CDR3 nucleotide sequence: TGTGCCAGCAGCCAAGGATTTCTAGCGGGGTACTACGAGCAGTACTTC.